Following are 24 T cell receptor beta chains from one sample sequenced in a study of regulatory T cells in long-lasting Graves disease. Arm-PCR with iRepertoire HTBI primers amplified the CDR3 regions for these TCR beta libraries. TCRdb re-derived calls from the multiplex PCR reads in MiXCR, one entry per CDR3 protein. The sample contains around 250,000 distinct CDR3 sequences, approximately 18% of which appear only once. Time point described: newly diagnosed GD, antithyroid drugs for less than 3 months. TCR sequences were obtained from RNA taken from PBMCs. The data were also submitted as part of a second study, on T cells in Graves' hyperthyroidism and ophthalmopathy.

This specimen was peripheral blood mononuclear cells (PBMCs), taken at new diagnosis, from a patient treated with antithyroid drugs. These receptor sequences come from a young woman with Graves disease.

This clonotype was counted many times. This rearrangement joins TRBV6-1 to TRBJ1-2, with a weak D call TRBD1 (5 bases). V was cut by 5 bases and J by 3 bases, with 10 bases left in between. Germline assignment: CDR1 MNHNS and CDR2 SASEGT. This CDR3 has 13 residues. As DNA, the CDR3 is TGTGCCAGCAGTCCGGACACGTACTATGGCTACACCTTC. Protein product: CASSPDTYYGYTF.

This clonotype was detected ten times or more. The chain has TRBV15 and TRBJ1-6; 7 positions agree with TRBD1. CDR1 and CDR2 (germline): LNHNV, YYDKDF (reference sequence). This CDR3 comprises 15 residues. V shed 5 bases and J 7 bases; nucleotides not matched to a gene: 8. In DNA, the CDR3 is TGTGCCACCAGCCCAGACAGGGCTCAGAATTCACCCCTCCACTTT. This gives the protein CATSPDRAQNSPLHF.

This clonotype was seen ten or more times. This chain uses TRBV7-8 with TRBJ2-7; D possibly corresponds to TRBD2 (6 bases). Germline V lookup: CDR1 SGHVS, CDR2 FQNEAQ. The CDR3 has 14 residues. Trimming stripped 2 bases from V and 4 bases from J, with 12 bases between. CDR3 amino acids: CASSLYTGGYEQYF. In DNA, the CDR3 is TGTGCCAGCAGCTTATATACCGGGGGTTACGAGCAGTACTTC.

Many counts were recorded for this clonotype. The V gene is TRBV5-1, the J gene TRBJ2-7; D is uncertain. Germline V gene lookup returns CDR1 SGHRS and CDR2 YFSETQ. Trimming shortened V by 1 base and J by 2 bases, and 4 bases separated the two germline ends. The CDR3 is made up of 12 amino acids. The CDR3 here is CASSLTPYEQYF. CDR3 nucleotide sequence: TGCGCCAGCAGCTTGACACCCTACGAGCAGTACTTC.

With regard to this clonotype: This likely reflects a read error, since a far larger clone is one base away. The genes are TRBV11-3 and TRBJ2-7; 13 bases match TRBD2. The V gene end was trimmed by 5 bases and the J gene end by 9 bases; junction bases not matched to a gene: 7. This CDR3 has 14 residues. Germline V gene sequence: CDR1 SGHNT, CDR2 YENEEA. The CDR3 nucleotides are TGTGCCAGCAGCACGGGGACTAGCGGGGATCGGCAGTACTTC. This translates into CASSTGTSGDRQYF.

A word on this clonotype: A read error is likely here: a far larger clone is one base away. The CDR3 end shows no conserved phenylalanine or tryptophan, and so a read error is likely. The chain is built from TRBV11-3 and TRBJ1-2; weak D call: TRBD1 (6 bases). The CDR3 is 15 amino acids. With 1 base removed from V and 4 bases from J, the gap between germline ends came to 13 bases. Germline V gene data show CDR1 as SGHNT and CDR2 as YENEEA. The CDR3 reads CASSLVGGSGYGYTI. In DNA, the CDR3 is TGTGCCAGCAGCTTAGTTGGGGGCAGTGGCTATGGCTACACCATC.

The chain combines TRBV5-6 with TRBJ1-4, with 8 nucleotides matching TRBD1. V shed 4 bases and J 0 bases; nucleotides not matched to a gene: 11. This CDR3 contains 18 residues. Germline V gives CDR1 SGHDT, CDR2 YYEEEE. CDR3: CASSRDRGRLATNEKLFF. The CDR3 nucleotides are TGTGCCAGCAGCAGAGACAGGGGCCGCCTTGCAACTAATGAAAAACTGTTTTTT.

The chain has TRBV2 and TRBJ2-5, with 8 positions matching TRBD1. The V gene end was trimmed by 3 bases and the J gene end by 2 bases; junction bases not matched to a gene: 5. The CDR3 has 15 amino acids. From germline, CDR1 is SNHLY and CDR2 FYNNEI. CDR3 sequence reads: CASSDTRTGQETQYF. CDR3 nucleotides: TGTGCCAGCAGTGATACCCGGACAGGGCAAGAGACCCAGTACTTC.

In this sample, this clonotype turned up many times. The chain recombines TRBV6-1 with TRBJ1-2, with TRBD1 matching 9 bases. V dropped 6 bases and J dropped 7; count of bases not matched to a gene: 6. The CDR3 spans 13 residues. Germline V CDR1 and CDR2: MNHNS, SASEGT. The chain's CDR3 is CASSRDRAGGYTF. The DNA of the CDR3 is TGTGCCAGCAGCCGGGACAGGGCCGGTGGCTACACCTTC.

In its sample, this clonotype was seen a few times. This chain connects TRBV7-9 to TRBJ1-5; D call uncertain. Germline V CDR1 and CDR2: SEHNR, FQNEAQ (reference sequence). With 8 bases removed from V and 10 bases from J, the gap between germline ends came to 15 bases. The CDR3 sequence is 12 residues long. The CDR3 sequence: CASSYLGGPQHF. The CDR3 DNA is TGTGCCAGCTCCTACTTGGGTGGTCCCCAGCATTTT.

This clonotype occurred many times. This chain links TRBV11-2 with TRBJ2-7; tentative D call: TRBD2 (6 bases). The CDR3 has 17 amino acids. The V end was cut by 5 bases, the J end by 3 bases, with 23 bases between. CDR1 and CDR2 (germline): SGHAT, FQNNGV. The CDR3 reads CASSPIIPGPEGYEQYF. CDR3 coding DNA: TGTGCCAGCAGCCCCATCATCCCGGGCCCGGAGGGCTACGAGCAGTACTTC.

This clonotype was found many times. The CDR3 spells CASSEIGAYEQYF. DNA of the CDR3: TGTGCCAGCAGTGAGATAGGCGCCTACGAGCAGTACTTC. The chain carries TRBV6-1 and TRBJ2-7; unclear D gene. With 3 bases removed from V and 2 bases from J, the gap between germline ends came to 8 bases. This CDR3 spans 13 amino acids. Germline V gene sequence: CDR1 MNHNS, CDR2 SASEGT.

The rearrangement links TRBV20-1 to TRBJ2-6; D is uncertain. The V end was cut by 0 bases, the J end by 1 base, with 7 bases between. CDR3 length equals 15 residues. In germline, CDR1 is DFQATT, CDR2 SNEGSKA (reference sequence). The CDR3 sequence is CSARDQLSGANVLTF. CDR3 DNA sequence: TGCAGTGCTAGAGATCAATTATCTGGGGCCAACGTCCTGACTTTC.

This clonotype was detected ten times or more. This sequence joins TRBV15 and TRBJ2-7; D ambiguous. V shed 0 bases and J shed 5 bases, with 11 bases lying between them. The CDR3 spans 14 residues. Germline V lookup: CDR1 LNHNV, CDR2 YYDKDF (reference sequence). For the CDR3, the DNA is TGTGCCACCAGCAGAGATATGGGGTCGGACGAGCAGTACTTC. Translation gives CATSRDMGSDEQYF.

This clonotype turned up a few times. No conserved phenylalanine or tryptophan ends this CDR3, so it is likely a read error. The V and J genes are TRBV9 and TRBJ2-1; TRBD2 aligns across 11 bases. Germline values: CDR1 SGDLS, CDR2 YYNGEE. With 3 bases clipped from V and 2 bases from J, the junction kept 1 base outside the gene matches. The CDR3 sequence is 15 residues long. The CDR3 DNA reads TGTGCCAGCAGCGCTAGCGGGGGGACCTACAATGAGCAGTTCTCC. Translated, it gives CASSASGGTYNEQFS.

This clonotype was seen many times. The genes are TRBV10-3 and TRBJ2-7, with 7 bases that match TRBD1. This CDR3 is built from 11 residues. The V gene's germline CDR1 is ENHRY and CDR2 SYGVKD. V lost 10 bases to trimming and J lost 3 bases; unmatched junction nucleotides: 3. The chain's CDR3 is CATWDSYEQYF. The CDR3 DNA reads TGTGCCACCTGGGACAGCTACGAGCAGTACTTC.

This clonotype was counted ten times or more. V usage is TRBV5-5 and J usage is TRBJ2-1; 9 bases agree with TRBD1. The CDR3 is 14 residues long. With V trimmed by 2 bases and J by 9 bases, 6 bases remained unmatched. Germline V CDR1 and CDR2: SGHKS, YYEKEE (reference sequence). CDR3 sequence (DNA): TGTGCCAGCAGCTTTGAGGGACAGGGTCTTGAGCAGTTCTTC. Translating gives CASSFEGQGLEQFF. The variable domain in full, completed from reference TRBV5-5 and TRBJ2-1, reads DAGVTQSPTHLIKTRGQQVTLRCSPISGHKSVSWYQQVLGQGPQFIFQYYEKEERGRGNFPDRFSARQFPNYSSELNVNALLLGDSALYLCASSFEGQGLEQFFGPGTRLTVL.

This clonotype was detected many times. This chain links TRBV16 with TRBJ1-5, with D perhaps matching TRBD1 (5 bases). Trimming removed 3 bases at V and 5 bases at J, with 14 bases between. Germline CDR1 and CDR2: KGHSY and FQNENV. This CDR3 contains 15 residues. The CDR3 DNA follows: TGTGCCAGCAGCCAGACTACAGGAGAACATCAGCCCCAGCATTTT. This sequence encodes CASSQTTGEHQPQHF.

With respect to this clonotype: A read error may explain this, as a much larger clone is one base away. The chain carries TRBV20-1 and TRBJ1-1; 7 bases are shared with TRBD1. Trimming took 3 bases from V and 7 from J; bases not matched to a gene: 5. CDR1 and CDR2 from the germline V gene are DFQATT and SNEGSKA (reference sequence). This CDR3 has 12 residues. The CDR3 is CSASEGAGEAFF. The CDR3 DNA reads TGCAGTGCTAGCGAGGGGGCGGGTGAAGCTTTCTTT.

Concerning this clonotype: A far more abundant clone sits one base away, making this likely a read error. Since the CDR3 does not end with the conserved phenylalanine or tryptophan, this likely comes from a read error. The chain links TRBV7-2 to TRBJ2-1; possible D gene TRBD1, 5 bases. CDR1 and CDR2 from the germline V gene are SGHTA and FQGNSA. V lost 5 bases to trimming and J lost 6 bases, with 11 bases between them. The CDR3 length is 13 residues. CDR3 bases: TGTGCCAGCAGCACCCGCCAGGGCAATGAGCAGTTCTCC. Translating gives CASSTRQGNEQFS.

This clonotype appeared many times. In nucleotides, the CDR3 is TGTGCCAGCAGCGCCGGGACGGATACGCAGTATTTT. Amino acids: CASSAGTDTQYF. The chain joins TRBV7-2 to TRBJ2-3; D tentatively fits TRBD1 or TRBD2 (5 bases each). The CDR3 is made up of 12 amino acids. Germline CDR1 reads SGHTA; CDR2 reads FQGNSA. V lost 5 bases and J lost 6, with 9 bases in between. Using reference TRBV7-2 and TRBJ2-3 for the parts outside the CDR3, the full variable domain is GAGVSQSPSNKVTEKGKDVELRCDPISGHTALYWYRQSLGQGLEFLIYFQGNSAPDKSGLPSDRFSAERTGGSVSTLTIQRTQQEDSAVYLCASSAGTDTQYFGPGTRLTVL.

Comments on this clonotype: This may stem from a read error, because a much larger clone lies one nucleotide away. The chain couples TRBV20-1 to TRBJ1-4; D unclear. The CDR3 length is 13 residues. Trimming stripped 5 bases from V and 7 bases from J, with 14 bases between. Germline V gene sequence: CDR1 DFQATT, CDR2 SNEGSKA (reference sequence). CDR3 DNA: TGCAGTGCTCGGGCCTCGGGAAGTGAAAAACTGTTTTTT. Amino acids: CSARASGSEKLFF.

Comment on this clonotype: It may be a read error: a sequence one base away is much more abundant. The chain employs TRBV5-4 and TRBJ2-5; D not resolved. The CDR3 totals 14 residues. Germline-derived CDR1 and CDR2 are SGHNT and YYREEE (reference sequence). V lost 0 bases and J lost 4, with 10 bases in between. CDR3 protein: CASSLDGVRETQYF. DNA of the CDR3: TGTGCCAGCAGCTTGGATGGGGTAAGAGAGACCCAGTACTTC.

This clonotype showed up many times. The gene calls are TRBV11-1 and TRBJ2-2; D perhaps matches TRBD1 (6 bases). Trimming removed 3 bases from V and 5 bases from J, with 13 bases in between. The length of the CDR3 is 15 residues. Germline assignment: CDR1 SGHAT and CDR2 FQDESV (reference sequence). CDR3 sequence reads: CASSFTAGVTGELFF. For the CDR3, the DNA is TGTGCCAGCAGCTTTACGGCAGGGGTGACCGGGGAGCTGTTTTTT.